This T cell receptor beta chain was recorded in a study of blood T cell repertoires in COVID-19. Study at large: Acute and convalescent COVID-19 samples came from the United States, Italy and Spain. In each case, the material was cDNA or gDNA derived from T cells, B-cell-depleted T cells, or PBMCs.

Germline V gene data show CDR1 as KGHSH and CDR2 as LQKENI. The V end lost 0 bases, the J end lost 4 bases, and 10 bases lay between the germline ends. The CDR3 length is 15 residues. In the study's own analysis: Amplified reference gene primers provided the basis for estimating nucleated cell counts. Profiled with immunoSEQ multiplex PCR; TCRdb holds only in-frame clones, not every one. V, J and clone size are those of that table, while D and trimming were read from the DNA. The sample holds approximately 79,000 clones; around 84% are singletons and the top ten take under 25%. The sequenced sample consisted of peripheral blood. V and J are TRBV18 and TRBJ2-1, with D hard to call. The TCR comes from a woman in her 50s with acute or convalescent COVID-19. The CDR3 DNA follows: TGTGCCAGCTCACCACCCCTTAGAGCATACAATGAGCAGTTCTTC. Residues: CASSPPLRAYNEQFF.